This passage covers 5 T cell receptor beta chains from one sample sequenced in a study of shared clonotypes between healthy human individuals. Libraries were prepared by immunoSEQ multiplex PCR; TCRdb keeps only in-frame clonotypes and omits some of them. The sample gives around 2,000,000 clones, about 95% of which show up once; 0.85% to 1.3% is in the top ten. CD45RO-negative CD8 cells positively selected for CCR7 made up the naive population, which excluded terminally differentiated effector memory CD45RA+ cells. Sample: naive CD8+ T cells sorted from blood. The origin of the receptors is a man aged 18 to 30 in good health.

Points on this clone: At one end the junction does not follow the germline gene, possibly because of a read error. The chain links TRBV12-5 to TRBJ1-2, with TRBD1 matching over 8 bases. CDR3 size: 14 residues. Germline assignment: CDR1 LGHNT and CDR2 FRNRAP. CDR3 coding DNA: TGTGCTAGTGCTTTGGGACAGGCTAACTATGGCTACACCTTC. This gives the protein CASALGQANYGYTF.

The chain carries TRBV9 and TRBJ2-2, with D unresolved. The CDR3 runs 15 residues. The V end lost 0 bases, the J end lost 3 bases, and 9 bases lay between the germline ends. Germline V gives CDR1 SGDLS, CDR2 YYNGEE. The CDR3 here is CASSVGHSDTGELFF. DNA of the CDR3: TGTGCCAGCAGCGTAGGACACTCGGACACCGGGGAGCTGTTTTTT.

This sequence joins TRBV7-3 and TRBJ1-1; D may be TRBD1 (6 bases). CDR3 length: 13 amino acids. CDR1 SGHTA and CDR2 FQGTGA come from the germline V gene. V lost 5 bases and J lost 4, with 11 bases in between. CDR3 loop: CASSSRGGTEAFF. The CDR3 DNA follows: TGTGCCAGCAGCAGCAGGGGTGGCACTGAAGCTTTCTTT.

The sample holds one count of this clone. This chain joins TRBV6-5 and TRBJ2-7; D may be TRBD1 or TRBD2 (5 bases each). Per the germline V gene, CDR1 is MNHEY and CDR2 is SVGAGI. CDR3 size: 15 residues. V lost 6 bases to trimming and J lost 0 bases, with 15 bases between them. CDR3 in amino acids: CASSPAGTASYEQYF. As DNA, the CDR3 is TGTGCCAGCAGCCCCGCAGGGACGGCCTCCTACGAGCAGTACTTC.

The chain has TRBV28 and TRBJ1-5; 7 bases are shared with TRBD1. The CDR3 has 20 amino acids. J was trimmed by 0 bases and V by 2 bases; bases with no gene match: 16. Germline assignment: CDR1 MDHEN and CDR2 SYDVKM. CDR3 nucleotides: TGTGCCAGCAGTTTACCCCCCGGTACGACAGGGCGCGATAGCAATCAGCCCCAGCATTTT. Translation gives CASSLPPGTTGRDSNQPQHF.